The TCR beta chain described here comes from a study of blood T cells in healthy people across ages (dated by TCRdb to about 2015). About the full investigation: Template switching captured roughly one uniquely barcoded TCR beta cDNA molecule per two T cells in model experiments. To track age-related changes in TCR beta repertoire diversity, the study relied on deep sequencing normalized with unique cDNA molecular identifiers. The donors were divided into four age groups: young (average around 16 years), middle-aged (roughly 40), aged (approximately 62) and long-lived (about 84). The study analyzed two additional independent replicas of 1 million unique cDNA reads from the same blood draw for two donors, one aged 18 to 29 and one aged 80 or older.

Donors were 35 to 40 systemically healthy Caucasian individuals from Russia aged roughly 6 to 100 years. Each donor gave about 9.7 milliliters of peripheral blood, drawn into EDTA-treated Vacutainer tubes. Ficoll-Paque density-gradient centrifugation was used to isolate PBMCs, with at least 7 million per sample. Total RNA was extracted from PBMCs with Trizol reagent, with at least 6 micrograms obtained per sample. Naive CD45RAhigh/CD27high T cell percentages were measured by flow cytometry on a PBMC aliquot from every donor. Overall study results and their limits: Compared with the aged group, the long-lived group had more naive CD4+ T cells, fewer expanded clones and increased TCR diversity, suggesting age selection. Estimates of total diversity from one million sequenced T cells were regarded as lower bounds and underestimates. A strong correlation was found between observed TCR beta diversity and the percentage of naive T cells measured by flow cytometry. As age increased, observed TCR beta diversity per million T cells dropped in a roughly linear way, and a significant reduction was already evident by age about 36. Since profiling was done on bulk unsorted PBMCs, naive and antigen-experienced compartments could not be conclusively compared. Donor CMV infection status was unknown, potentially confounding age-related changes in expanded clonotypes.

The library was generated by 5' RACE. Sequencing was performed on an Illumina HiSeq 2500. The second PCR ran for roughly 7 to 12 cycles and used a J-beta primer mix along with a sample-barcoded 5' primer. A template-switch 5' adaptor carrying 12 random nucleotides introduced a unique molecular identifier onto each TCR beta cDNA molecule. Each sample yielded at least 3 million CDR3-containing paired-end reads. First-strand cDNA synthesis was performed from all RNA using the Mint cDNA synthesis kit, with priming by a TRBC-specific oligonucleotide. Following uracil-DNA glycosylase treatment, a first 18-cycle PCR with universal primers M1SS and BC2_uni_R was performed on all cDNA. Turning to the authors' computational methods: Normalization of each sample was performed by random selection of 1 million high-quality reads, each carrying a distinct molecular identifier. Instead of being binned into consensus sequences, reads that shared molecular identifiers were thrown out. MiTCR, with a Q25 quality threshold and the strictest error-elimination algorithm, was used for CDR3 identification, clonotype clustering and error correction. Lower-bound total TCR beta diversity was estimated with a nonparametric unseen species model using Euler transformation. The public reads were reprocessed in TCRdb via fastp at Q25 and MiXCR, keeping in-frame beta chains. Each entry merges the rows of one CDR3 protein and shows their most common DNA and genes. For this entry, the V and J calls and clone size follow TCRdb and not the study's own pipeline. For this sample the table gives 800,000 to 950,000 distinct CDR3 sequences, of which around 29% were detected only once. Together, the top ten hold roughly a tenth of the sample.

Spanning cysteine to phenylalanine, the CDR3 consists of 14 amino acids. Solely the CDR3 DNA is kept, with 42 bases framed from the first base. CDR1 and CDR2, per the germline V gene (reference sequence), are SEHNR and FQNEAQ. V lost 2 bases and J lost 4 bases; the stretch between them is 10 bases long. Concerning this clonotype: Its antigen is still unknown. Per-nucleotide qualities are absent, and no much larger clonotype sits a single base away.

This same sample was also taken into another study, of T cells of mothers and their children. The second study reports: Nine systemically healthy Caucasian individuals served as donors, namely three mothers together with their six children. cDNA synthesis consumed the entire amount of extracted RNA, loaded at approximately 1.5 ug RNA in each 15 ul reaction. In the second PCR, sample barcodes and 2-4 random nucleotides were introduced via the M1S primer. Over 10 million TCR beta CDR3 reads came from each mother, compared with around 3 million reads from each child. In both related and unrelated pairs, thymic selection shapes the output of TCR recombination in a similar way, with inherited differences having only a minor effect. Related mother-child pairs always showed normalized repertoire overlap that was slightly higher than in unrelated mother-child pairs, though the difference was never significant. With a sensitivity of about 100 clones per million clonotypes, no persistent microchimeric T cell clones were detected. To look for features that set related mother-child pairs apart from unrelated individuals, the researchers ran deep NGS to compare the TCR beta repertoires of mothers and children. Mothers averaged roughly 40 +/- 4 years of age and children averaged approximately 11 +/- 4 years. After adapter ligation was performed with NEBNext reagents, the libraries were sequenced on an Illumina HiSeq 2000 with 100+100 nt paired-end reads. To prevent cross-contamination, the mother and child libraries were prepared a month apart and were sequenced in separate runs. Each donor had between roughly 450,000 and 2,300,000 distinct TCR beta clonotypes identified. Naive TCR beta clonotypes were estimated from low-frequency clonotypes matched to each donor's FACS-determined naive share, without sorting.

Rearrangement joined TRBV7-9 to TRBJ2-3; the D gene could be TRBD1 or TRBD2, each one agreeing over 5 bases. Sequencing was performed on blood. This TCR derives from a woman aged 40-49 years in good health. DNA sequence: TGTGCCAGCAGCTTACAAGGGGAGCCAGATACGCAGTATTTT. Its translation reads: CASSLQGEPDTQYF. Extended through the reference TRBV7-9 and TRBJ2-3 proteins, this CDR3 yields the full variable domain: DTGVSQNPRHKITKRGQNVTFRCDPISEHNRLYWYRQTLGQGPEFLTYFQNEAQLEKSRLLSDRFSAERPKGSFSTLEIQRTEQGDSAMYLCASSLQGEPDTQYFGPGTRLTVL.